The 9 T cell receptor beta chains listed next were all sequenced from one sample in a study of cytotoxic CD8 clonotypes in ibrutinib-treated CLL. Using immunoSEQ multiplex PCR, the repertoire was profiled, and TCRdb retains in-frame clones only, with some absent. The table shows 11,000 or so clones, with about 79% occurring only once. The source was PBMCs, collected at disease progression, from a patient treated with ibrutinib. The receptors stem from a human donor with chronic lymphocytic leukemia.

This clone was counted a few times. This rearrangement joins TRBV10-3 to TRBJ1-1, with D unclear. Germline CDR1 and CDR2: ENHRY and SYGVKD. CDR3 size: 13 residues. Trimming pared 6 bases from V and 1 base from J, leaving 9 bases between. The CDR3 nucleotides read TGTGCCATCAGGTCGGGCACGAACACTGAAGCTTTCTTT. It specifies CAIRSGTNTEAFF.

The chain recombines TRBV7-2 with TRBJ1-5; D is undetermined. V lost 1 base, J lost 7 bases, and 14 bases lay in between. The CDR3 extends over 15 amino acids. Germline V gives CDR1 SGHTA, CDR2 FQGNSA. The CDR3 region has the DNA TGTGCCAGCAGCTTAGTGTCTGGGCAGTCCCAGCCCCAGCATTTT. It specifies CASSLVSGQSQPQHF.

The chain recombines TRBV6-5 with TRBJ2-5; tentatively, D is TRBD2 (6 bases). Germline V gene sequence: CDR1 MNHEY, CDR2 SVGAGI. This CDR3 is built from 15 residues. Trimming shortened V by 5 bases and J by 1 base, and 14 bases separated the two germline ends. As DNA, the CDR3 is TGTGCCAGCAGTGCGCAGGGACTTATCCAAGAGACCCAGTACTTC. Encoded protein: CASSAQGLIQETQYF.

The chain carries TRBV4-1 and TRBJ2-3; 9 nucleotides line up with TRBD1. CDR3 length: 13 amino acids. J was trimmed by 5 bases and V by 5 bases; bases with no gene match: 2. Germline V gene data show CDR1 as MGHRA and CDR2 as YSYEKL. CDR3: CASSGTGRDTQYF. Written as DNA, the CDR3 is TGCGCCAGCAGCGGGACAGGGAGAGATACGCAGTATTTT.

This clone has only one observation. This chain links TRBV5-1 with TRBJ2-5; 8 nucleotides agree with TRBD2. The J call may not be correct, given that the DNA end is closer to TRBJ2-7. Germline CDR1 reads SGHRS; CDR2 reads YFSETQ. CDR3 length equals 15 residues. CDR3 sequence: CASSLVGLAGYEQYF. The CDR3 nucleotides read TGCGCCAGCAGCTTGGTTGGTCTAGCGGGCTACGAGCAGTACTTC.

This chain connects TRBV6-5 to TRBJ2-1, with 7 nucleotides matching TRBD1. J was trimmed by 7 bases and V by 4 bases; bases with no gene match: 13. The CDR3 covers 16 residues. From germline, CDR1 is MNHEY and CDR2 SVGAGI. The CDR3: CASSLSAGTVKNEQFF. CDR3 in DNA: TGTGCCAGCAGTTTATCGGCCGGGACAGTCAAAAATGAGCAGTTCTTC.

This clone was detected only once. The chain employs TRBV6-5 and TRBJ1-6; D is perhaps TRBD1 (6 bases). This CDR3 region has 14 residues. Germline loops: CDR1 MNHEY, CDR2 SVGAGI. The ends were cut back, 8 bases at V and 5 bases at J, with 13 bases in the middle. CDR3 sequence (DNA): TGTGCCAGCTCCGGGGGGCCTAATAATTCACCCCTCCACTTT. Protein sequence: CASSGGPNNSPLHF.

In its sample, this clone was seen a few times. The chain employs TRBV18 and TRBJ1-6; 9 bases line up with TRBD1. This CDR3 region has 14 residues. CDR1 KGHSH and CDR2 LQKENI come from the germline V gene. V lost 6 bases and J lost 5; bases outside the gene matches: 2. The CDR3 nucleotides are TGTGCCAGCTCTCACAGGGGGCATAATTCACCCCTCCACTTT. It codes for CASSHRGHNSPLHF.

The chain recombines TRBV19 with TRBJ2-3; D remains unclear. Trimming left V 1 base short and J 5 bases short, with 7 bases between. The CDR3 has 13 amino acids. The V gene's germline CDR1 is LNHDA and CDR2 SQIVND (reference sequence). CDR3 sequence (DNA): TGTGCCAGTAGTATAGGGGTGGTAGATACGCAGTATTTT. It yields the protein CASSIGVVDTQYF.